The clone carrying this TCR beta chain came up a few times. The antigen is not known. Every one of the donors was a Caucasian adult that lived in Nashville, Tennessee. Germline V CDR1 and CDR2: SEHNR, FQNEAQ (reference sequence). CDR3 length equals 16 residues. V lost 5 bases to trimming and J lost 5 bases; unmatched junction nucleotides: 11. This sample was taken from a study of shared clonotypes between healthy human individuals. Turning to the study itself: Researchers drew samples from two women and a few men aged 18 to 49. Regarding the study as a whole: Sampling used blood alone; tissue repertoires probably differ.

The protocol was immunoSEQ multiplex PCR, while the TCRdb copy is restricted to in-frame clones and leaves out a portion. The table lists about 530,000 clones, almost 80% of them singletons. The specimen was PBMCs. This TCR came from a woman aged 40 to 49 in good health. Some clones in this sample may be carry-over from other donors' samples. The V gene is TRBV7-9, the J gene TRBJ2-2; 7 bases map to TRBD2. CDR3 coding DNA: TGTGCCAGCAGCGTCTACCGGGACGGGGGGACCGGGGAGCTGTTTTTT. Translating it yields CASSVYRDGGTGELFF.